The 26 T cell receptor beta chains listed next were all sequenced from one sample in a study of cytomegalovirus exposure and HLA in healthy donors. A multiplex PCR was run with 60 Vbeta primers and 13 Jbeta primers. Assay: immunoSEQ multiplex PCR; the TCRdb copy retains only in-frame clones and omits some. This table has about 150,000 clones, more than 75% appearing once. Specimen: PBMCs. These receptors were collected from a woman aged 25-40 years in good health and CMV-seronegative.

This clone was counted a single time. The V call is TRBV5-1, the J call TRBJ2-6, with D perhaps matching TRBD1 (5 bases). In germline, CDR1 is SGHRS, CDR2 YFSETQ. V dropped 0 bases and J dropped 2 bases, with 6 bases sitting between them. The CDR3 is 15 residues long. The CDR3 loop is CASSLGRAGANVLTF. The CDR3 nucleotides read TGCGCCAGCAGCTTGGGCAGGGCTGGGGCCAACGTCCTGACTTTC.

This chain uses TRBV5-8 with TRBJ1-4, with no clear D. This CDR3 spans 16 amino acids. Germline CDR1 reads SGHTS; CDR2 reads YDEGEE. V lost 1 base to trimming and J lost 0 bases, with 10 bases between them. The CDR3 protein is CASSLWEGATNEKLFF. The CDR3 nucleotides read TGTGCCAGCAGCTTGTGGGAGGGAGCAACTAATGAAAAACTGTTTTTT.

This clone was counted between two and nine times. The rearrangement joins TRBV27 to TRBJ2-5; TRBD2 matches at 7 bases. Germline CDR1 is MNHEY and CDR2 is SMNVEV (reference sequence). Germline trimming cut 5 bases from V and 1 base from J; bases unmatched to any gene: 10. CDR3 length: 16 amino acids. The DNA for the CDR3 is TGTGCCAGCAGTCTTCGTGTTTGGGGGGGCCAAGAGACCCAGTACTTC. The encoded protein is CASSLRVWGGQETQYF.

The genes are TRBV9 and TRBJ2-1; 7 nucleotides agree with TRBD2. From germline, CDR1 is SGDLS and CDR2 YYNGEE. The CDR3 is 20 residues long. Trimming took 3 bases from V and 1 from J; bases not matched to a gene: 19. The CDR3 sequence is CASSAESGGETTRSYNEQFF. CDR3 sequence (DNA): TGTGCCAGCAGCGCAGAGAGTGGGGGGGAGACAACCCGATCCTACAATGAGCAGTTCTTC.

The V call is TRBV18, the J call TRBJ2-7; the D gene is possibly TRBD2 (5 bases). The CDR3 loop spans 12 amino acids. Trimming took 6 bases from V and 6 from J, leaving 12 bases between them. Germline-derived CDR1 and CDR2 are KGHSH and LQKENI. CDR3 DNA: TGTGCCAGCTCGCTAGGAGGACCCGAGCAGTACTTC. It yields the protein CASSLGGPEQYF.

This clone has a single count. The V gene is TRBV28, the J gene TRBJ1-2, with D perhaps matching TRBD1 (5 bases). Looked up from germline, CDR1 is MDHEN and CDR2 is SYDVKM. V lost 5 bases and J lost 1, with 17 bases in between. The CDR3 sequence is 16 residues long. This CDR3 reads CASSALPTDHNYGYTF. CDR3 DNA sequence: TGTGCCAGCAGTGCACTCCCGACAGACCATAACTATGGCTACACCTTC.

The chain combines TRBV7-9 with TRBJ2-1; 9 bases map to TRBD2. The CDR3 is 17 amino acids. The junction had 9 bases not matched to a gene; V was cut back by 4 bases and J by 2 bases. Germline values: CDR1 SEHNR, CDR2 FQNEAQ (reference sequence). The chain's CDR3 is CASSSRVGGGAYNEQFF. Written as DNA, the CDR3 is TGTGCCAGCAGCTCGCGTGTTGGCGGGGGGGCCTACAATGAGCAGTTCTTC.

CDR3 nucleotide sequence: TGTGCCAGCAGCTTAGCCAGCGGGAGCGCCTACGAGCAGTACTTC. Amino acids: CASSLASGSAYEQYF. The chain combines TRBV7-2 with TRBJ2-7; TRBD2 matches at 8 bases. The CDR3 totals 15 residues. Germline assignment: CDR1 SGHTA and CDR2 FQGNSA. V lost 0 bases and J lost 2; bases outside the gene matches: 3.

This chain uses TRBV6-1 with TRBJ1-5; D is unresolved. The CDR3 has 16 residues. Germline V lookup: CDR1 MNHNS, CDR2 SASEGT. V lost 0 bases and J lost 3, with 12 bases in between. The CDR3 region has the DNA TGTGCCAGCAGTGAAGCGATATGGCTCCTCAATCAGCCCCAGCATTTT. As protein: CASSEAIWLLNQPQHF.

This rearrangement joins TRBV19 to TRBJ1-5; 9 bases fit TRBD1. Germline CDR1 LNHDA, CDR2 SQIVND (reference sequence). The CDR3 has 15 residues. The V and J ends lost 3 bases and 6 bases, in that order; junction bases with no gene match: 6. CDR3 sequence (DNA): TGTGCCAGTAGTATCGGACAGGGGTGGGGTCAGCCCCAGCATTTT. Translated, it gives CASSIGQGWGQPQHF.

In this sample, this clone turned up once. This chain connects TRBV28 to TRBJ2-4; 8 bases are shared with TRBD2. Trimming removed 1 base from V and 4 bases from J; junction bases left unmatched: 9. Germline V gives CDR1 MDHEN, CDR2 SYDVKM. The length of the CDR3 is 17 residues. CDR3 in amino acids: CASSLSGTGRAKNIQYF. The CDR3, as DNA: TGTGCCAGCAGTTTATCGGGGACCGGGAGGGCTAAAAACATTCAGTACTTC.

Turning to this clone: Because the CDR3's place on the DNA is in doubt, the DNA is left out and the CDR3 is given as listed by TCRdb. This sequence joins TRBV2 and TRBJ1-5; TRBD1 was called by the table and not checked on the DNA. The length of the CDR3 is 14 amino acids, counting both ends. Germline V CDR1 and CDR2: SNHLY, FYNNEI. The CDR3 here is CASSEVFWPQPQHF.

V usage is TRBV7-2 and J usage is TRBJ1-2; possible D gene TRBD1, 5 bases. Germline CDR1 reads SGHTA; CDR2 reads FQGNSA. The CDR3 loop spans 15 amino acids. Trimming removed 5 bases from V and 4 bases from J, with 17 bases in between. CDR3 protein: CASSPAGDSGYGYTF. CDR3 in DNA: TGTGCCAGCAGCCCCGCGGGGGATTCTGGCTATGGCTACACCTTC.

The CDR3 sequence: CASSDRGLGYEQYF. CDR3 coding DNA: TGTGCCAGCAGCGACCGGGGACTTGGCTACGAGCAGTACTTC. The chain is built from TRBV5-4 and TRBJ2-5, with TRBD2 as a possible D gene (6 bases). The DNA matches TRBJ2-7 better at its end, which makes the J call doubtful. CDR1 and CDR2 from the germline V gene are SGHNT and YYREEE (reference sequence). CDR3 size: 14 residues.

CDR3 sequence reads: CASSDSTLYEQYF. CDR3 in DNA: TGTGCCAGCAGTGATTCGACTTTATACGAGCAGTACTTC. The chain combines TRBV6-5 with TRBJ2-7; no clear D. V shed 5 bases and J shed 4 bases, with 12 bases lying between them. This CDR3 region has 13 residues. Germline lookup yields CDR1 MNHEY and CDR2 SVGAGI.

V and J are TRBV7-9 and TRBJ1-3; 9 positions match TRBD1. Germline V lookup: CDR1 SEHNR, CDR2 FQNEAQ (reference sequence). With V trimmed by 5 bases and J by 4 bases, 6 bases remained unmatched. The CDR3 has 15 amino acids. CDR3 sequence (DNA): TGTGCCAGCAGCGGAATGACAGGGGGAGGAAACACCATATATTTT. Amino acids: CASSGMTGGGNTIYF.

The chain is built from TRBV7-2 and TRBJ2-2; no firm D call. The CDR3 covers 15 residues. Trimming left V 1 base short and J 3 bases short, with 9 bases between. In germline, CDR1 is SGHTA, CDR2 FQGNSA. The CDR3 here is CASSLVPTYTGELFF. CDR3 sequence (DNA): TGTGCCAGCAGCTTAGTCCCGACATACACCGGGGAGCTGTTTTTT.

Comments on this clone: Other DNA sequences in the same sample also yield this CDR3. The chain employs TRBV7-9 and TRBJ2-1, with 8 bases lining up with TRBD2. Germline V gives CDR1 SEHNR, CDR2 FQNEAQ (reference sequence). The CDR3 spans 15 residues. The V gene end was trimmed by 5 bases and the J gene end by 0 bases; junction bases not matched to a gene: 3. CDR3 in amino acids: CASSPGLASYNEQFF. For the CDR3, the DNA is TGTGCCAGCAGCCCCGGACTAGCCTCCTACAATGAGCAGTTCTTC.

CDR3 region: CASSQDEQGAWIEQYF. CDR3 sequence (DNA): TGCGCCAGCAGCCAAGATGAACAGGGGGCTTGGATCGAGCAGTACTTC. The V call is TRBV4-3, the J call TRBJ2-7; 9 bases are a match to TRBD1. Germline CDR1 is LGHNA and CDR2 is YSLEER. Trimming took 0 bases from V and 6 from J; bases not matched to a gene: 9. The CDR3 has 16 amino acids.

The DNA of the CDR3 is TGTGCCAGCAGTAGCCTCTTACAGGGGCACCACGAGCAGTACTTC. This codes for CASSSLLQGHHEQYF. V and J are TRBV11-2 and TRBJ2-7; 7 bases fit TRBD1. Per germline, CDR1 SGHAT and CDR2 FQNNGV. The CDR3 covers 15 residues. With 6 bases clipped from V and 5 bases from J, the junction kept 13 bases outside the gene matches.

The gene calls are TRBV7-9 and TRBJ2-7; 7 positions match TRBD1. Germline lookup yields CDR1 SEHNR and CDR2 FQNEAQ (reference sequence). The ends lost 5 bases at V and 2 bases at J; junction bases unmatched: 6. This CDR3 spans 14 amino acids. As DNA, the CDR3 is TGTGCCAGCAGCCCGACAGGGTCCCCCTACGAGCAGTACTTC. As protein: CASSPTGSPYEQYF.

Written as DNA, the CDR3 is TGTGCCAGCAGTTTGTCGACTCCGCGTACCATGTATGGCTACACCTTC. Amino acid sequence: CASSLSTPRTMYGYTF. The genes are TRBV6-6 and TRBJ1-2; D unresolved. This CDR3 region has 16 residues. With 4 bases removed from V and 5 bases from J, the gap between germline ends came to 20 bases. Looked up from germline, CDR1 is MNHNY and CDR2 is SVGAGI (reference sequence).

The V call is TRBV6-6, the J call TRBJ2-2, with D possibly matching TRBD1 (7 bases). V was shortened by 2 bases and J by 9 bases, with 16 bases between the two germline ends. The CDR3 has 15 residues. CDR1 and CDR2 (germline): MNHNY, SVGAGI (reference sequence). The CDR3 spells CASSYPRQGGRELFF. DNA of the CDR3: TGTGCCAGCAGTTACCCCCGACAGGGAGGCCGGGAGCTGTTTTTT.

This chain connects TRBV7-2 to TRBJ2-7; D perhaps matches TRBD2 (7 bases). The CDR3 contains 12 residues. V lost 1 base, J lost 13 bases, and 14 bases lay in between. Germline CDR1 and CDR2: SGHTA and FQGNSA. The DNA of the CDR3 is TGTGCCAGCAGCTTAGTACGGGGGGCTGCCTACTTC. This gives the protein CASSLVRGAAYF.

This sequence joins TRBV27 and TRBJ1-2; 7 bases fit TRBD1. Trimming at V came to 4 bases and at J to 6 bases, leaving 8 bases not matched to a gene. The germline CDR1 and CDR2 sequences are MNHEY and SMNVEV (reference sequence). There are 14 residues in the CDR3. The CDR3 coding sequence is TGTGCCAGCAGTTCGACAGGGACCTACCATGGCTACACCTTC. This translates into CASSSTGTYHGYTF.

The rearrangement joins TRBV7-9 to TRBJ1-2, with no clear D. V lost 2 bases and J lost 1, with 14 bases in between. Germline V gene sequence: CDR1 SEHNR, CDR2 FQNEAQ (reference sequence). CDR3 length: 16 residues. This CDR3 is CASSLIGGLNNYGYTF. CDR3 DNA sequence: TGTGCCAGCAGCTTAATAGGAGGGCTCAATAACTATGGCTACACCTTC.